These T cell receptor beta chains were read from a single sample in a study of T cell responses to AZD1222 COVID-19 vaccine. The repertoire was sequenced with immunoSEQ multiplex PCR; TCRdb's copy has only in-frame clones and lacks some. Of about 130,000 clones in the sample, 80% to 90% were seen once. The sample in question was peripheral blood, obtained on day 0 of AZD1222 vaccination. The receptors originated from an adult in good health. The CDR3 runs from the conserved cysteine through the conserved F or W. The D gene is left open where the match is weak. Size tells how often a clone was seen (once, few, many) or the class of an expanded clone, and some rows leave it out.

TRBD1	NA	TRBV6-5	TRBJ2-2	TGTGCCAGCAGCCGGGACAGGAACACCGGGGAGCTGTTTTTT	CASSRDRNTGELFF
TRBD2	NA	TRBV24-1	TRBJ2-1	TGTGCCACCAGTGATCAAAGAATAGCGGGGGCGGTTGAGCAGTTCTTC	CATSDQRIAGAVEQFF
NA	once	TRBV11-3	TRBJ1-6	TGTGCCAGCAGCACCGGAGGGGCAAATTCACCCCTCCACTTT	CASSTGGANSPLHF
NA	few	TRBV11-3	TRBJ1-5	TGTGCCAGCAGCTTAGATCGGTACAGCAGGCGCAATCAGCCCCAGCATTTT	CASSLDRYSRRNQPQHF
TRBD1	NA	TRBV19	TRBJ2-3	TGTGCCAGTAGTAGGTTAGAGACAGGGTCCGGCACAGATACGCAGTATTTT	CASSRLETGSGTDTQYF
TRBD2	many	TRBV19	TRBJ2-5	TGTGCCAGTAGCCTACTAGCGGCTAACCAAGAGACCCAGTACTTC	CASSLLAANQETQYF
NA	NA	TRBV5-1	TRBJ1-1	TGCGCCAGCAGACCCCTCGGTGGCACTGAAGCTTTCTTT	CASRPLGGTEAFF
TRBD1	NA	TRBV10-3	TRBJ2-1	TGTGCCATCAGTGATGCGACAGGGGGCTCCTACAATGAGCAGTTCTTC	CAISDATGGSYNEQFF
TRBD1	NA	TRBV4-2	TRBJ2-3	TGTGCCAGCAGCCAAGATGGCCAGAGCATCCTAGCAGGGGGTAGGACAGATACGCAGTATTTT	CASSQDGQSILAGGRTDTQYF
NA	few	TRBV9	TRBJ2-3	TGTGCCAGCAGCTTCACAGATACGCAGTATTTT	CASSFTDTQYF
NA	NA	TRBV5-1	TRBJ2-7	TGCGCCAGCAGCCCTGGACAGAACACCTACGAGCAGTACTTC	CASSPGQNTYEQYF